Below, 20 T cell receptor beta chains from the same sample are listed, as sequenced in a study of cytomegalovirus exposure and HLA in healthy donors. PCR amplification relied on 60 Vbeta primers (plus 13 Jbeta primers). Profiled with immunoSEQ multiplex PCR; TCRdb holds only in-frame clones, not every one. Of 100,000 or so clones listed, over 70% are singletons. The sample taken for sequencing was PBMCs. The receptor set was obtained from a man younger than 45 in good health and CMV-seronegative.

As DNA, the CDR3 is TGTGCCTGGAGTGTACAGGGTTTTACTGAAGCTTTCTTT. It encodes CAWSVQGFTEAFF. The rearrangement links TRBV30 to TRBJ1-1; a weak D match, TRBD1 (6 bases). The germline gives CDR1 GTSNPN, CDR2 SVGIG (reference sequence). The CDR3 length is 13 residues. The V and J ends lost 0 bases and 5 bases respectively, with 10 bases between them.

The chain uses TRBV7-9 and TRBJ2-3, with TRBD2 identical over 10 bases. The CDR3 loop spans 16 amino acids. V shed 3 bases, J shed 3 bases, and the junction held 6 bases outside the gene matches. CDR1 and CDR2 (germline): SEHNR, FQNEAQ (reference sequence). CDR3 in amino acids: CASSFGLAEGTDTQYF. As DNA, the CDR3 is TGTGCCAGCAGCTTCGGACTAGCGGAGGGGACAGATACGCAGTATTTT.

The CDR3 DNA follows: TGTGCCATCAGTGAGGGCCCGACAGGGGGCAGTGAAAAACTGTTTTTT. This translates into CAISEGPTGGSEKLFF. The rearrangement uses TRBV10-3 and TRBJ1-4; 10 bases map to TRBD1. Trimming cost V 2 bases and J 7 bases; bases outside gene matches: 7. The CDR3 has 16 residues. Germline lookup yields CDR1 ENHRY and CDR2 SYGVKD.

The rearrangement joins TRBV30 to TRBJ2-5; a possible D gene is TRBD1 (6 bases). Germline lookup yields CDR1 GTSNPN and CDR2 SVGIG (reference sequence). Trimming took off 6 bases at V and 0 bases at J, with 14 bases between the two ends. This CDR3 region has 14 residues. CDR3 residues: CACQNRGYQETQYF. For the CDR3, the DNA is TGTGCCTGTCAGAATAGGGGGTACCAAGAGACCCAGTACTTC.

The rearrangement joins TRBV7-3 to TRBJ2-3; no reliable D call. The CDR3 contains 12 residues. In germline, CDR1 is SGHTA, CDR2 FQGTGA. V was pared by 5 bases and J by 5 bases, with 8 bases between. This CDR3 reads CASSPKKDTQYF. The CDR3 DNA sequence: TGTGCCAGCAGCCCTAAAAAAGATACGCAGTATTTT.

Only one count was recorded for this clone. The sample holds other DNA sequences that translate to the same CDR3. The chain combines TRBV25-1 with TRBJ1-6; D not certain. The CDR3 is 14 residues long. V lost 1 base and J lost 10, with 11 bases in between. Germline V gene lookup returns CDR1 MGHDK and CDR2 SYGVNS. CDR3 in amino acids: CASSEWGDESPLHF. The DNA of the CDR3 is TGTGCCAGCAGTGAATGGGGAGACGAATCACCCCTCCACTTT.

The genes are TRBV7-3 and TRBJ2-5, with D uncertain. This CDR3 spans 13 amino acids. V was shortened by 2 bases and J by 2 bases, with 6 bases between the two germline ends. Germline V gene lookup returns CDR1 SGHTA and CDR2 FQGTGA. In DNA form, the CDR3 reads TGTGCCAGCAGCTTAGGGCAGCAAGAGACCCAGTACTTC. It codes for CASSLGQQETQYF.

V and J are TRBV30 and TRBJ1-2; D is undetermined. With 3 bases removed from V and 8 bases from J, the gap between germline ends came to 13 bases. CDR1 is GTSNPN and CDR2 is SVGIG in the germline V gene (reference sequence). The CDR3 is 12 amino acids. The CDR3: CAWRSAGKGYTF. The CDR3 DNA reads TGTGCCTGGAGGTCCGCGGGGAAGGGCTACACCTTC.

This clone was found a few times. The chain uses TRBV27 and TRBJ2-5; D gene uncertain. Germline loops: CDR1 MNHEY, CDR2 SMNVEV (reference sequence). With 6 bases removed from V and 0 bases from J, the gap between germline ends came to 14 bases. The CDR3 runs to 15 residues. CDR3 nucleotide sequence: TGTGCCAGCAGCGAAAAGAACTTTAACCAAGAGACCCAGTACTTC. Translation gives CASSEKNFNQETQYF.

The V gene is TRBV30, the J gene TRBJ1-1; 12 bases map to TRBD1. Germline CDR1 reads GTSNPN; CDR2 reads SVGIG (reference sequence). V shed 0 bases and J 2 bases; nucleotides not matched to a gene: 4. This CDR3 region has 16 residues. The CDR3 DNA reads TGTGCCTGGAGTGTAGGGACAGGGGGCTTTAACACTGAAGCTTTCTTT. Protein sequence: CAWSVGTGGFNTEAFF. The whole variable domain, remainder taken from reference TRBV30 and TRBJ1-1, is SQTIHQWPATLVQPVGSPLSLECTVEGTSNPNLYWYRQAAGRGLQLLFYSVGIGQISSEVPQNLSASRPQDRQFILSSKKLLLSDSGFYLCAWSVGTGGFNTEAFFGQGTRLTVV.

This chain links TRBV30 with TRBJ1-2, with D possibly TRBD1 on 6 matching bases. This CDR3 region has 12 residues. The V and J ends lost 6 bases and 3 bases respectively, with 11 bases between them. The germline V gene encodes CDR1 GTSNPN and CDR2 SVGIG (reference sequence). The CDR3 spells CACRDIDYGYTF. Here the CDR3 DNA reads TGTGCCTGTCGGGACATAGACTATGGCTACACCTTC.

This clone was detected a few times. This chain links TRBV13 with TRBJ1-1; D gene unclear. The germline V gene encodes CDR1 PRHDT and CDR2 FYEKMQ (reference sequence). The CDR3 is 15 amino acids. V was pared by 1 base and J by 6 bases, with 15 bases between. CDR3 protein: CASSLVGEGSAEAFF. In DNA form, the CDR3 reads TGTGCCAGCAGCTTAGTTGGGGAGGGTAGCGCTGAAGCTTTCTTT. The full variable domain, completed using reference TRBV13 and TRBJ1-1, is AAGVIQSPRHLIKEKRETATLKCYPIPRHDTVYWYQQGPGQDPQFLISFYEKMQSDKGSIPDRFSAQQFSDYHSELNMSSLELGDSALYFCASSLVGEGSAEAFFGQGTRLTVV.

J is TRBJ2-6 and V is TRBV2; D not resolved. The CDR3 runs to 15 residues. The V and J ends lost 3 bases and 2 bases respectively, with 8 bases between them. Germline CDR1 is SNHLY and CDR2 is FYNNEI. The CDR3 reads CASSDKLTGANVLTF. The CDR3 DNA sequence: TGTGCCAGCAGTGATAAACTCACTGGGGCCAACGTCCTGACTTTC.

This chain joins TRBV6-1 and TRBJ2-7; 7 nucleotides agree with TRBD2. The CDR3 loop spans 13 amino acids. Germline V gene lookup returns CDR1 MNHNS and CDR2 SASEGT. V dropped 10 bases and J dropped 2; count of bases not matched to a gene: 8. This CDR3 is CATTGGDTYEQYF. CDR3 coding DNA: TGTGCCACGACGGGGGGAGATACCTACGAGCAGTACTTC.

This chain uses TRBV5-4 with TRBJ2-1, with 9 positions matching TRBD2. The CDR3 loop spans 17 amino acids. With 0 bases clipped from V and 6 bases from J, the junction kept 10 bases outside the gene matches. Looked up from germline, CDR1 is SGHNT and CDR2 is YYREEE (reference sequence). CDR3 region: CASSLGGAAGGPNEQFF. In nucleotides, the CDR3 is TGTGCCAGCAGCTTGGGAGGAGCGGCGGGAGGGCCCAATGAGCAGTTCTTC.

V usage is TRBV4-1 and J usage is TRBJ2-3; tentative D call: TRBD2 (5 bases). The CDR3 contains 17 residues. Germline V gene sequence: CDR1 MGHRA, CDR2 YSYEKL. Trimming removed 0 bases from V and 0 bases from J, with 13 bases in between. Here the CDR3 DNA reads TGCGCCAGCAGCCAAGATTTTCTAGCAACCAGCACAGATACGCAGTATTTT. As protein: CASSQDFLATSTDTQYF.

The rearrangement links TRBV5-1 to TRBJ2-1, with no clear D. Germline CDR1 and CDR2: SGHRS and YFSETQ. V was pared by 1 base and J by 5 bases, with 10 bases between. The CDR3 runs to 14 residues. Here the CDR3 DNA reads TGCGCCAGCAGCTTGTTCCAGGCTAACAATGAGCAGTTCTTC. Translating it yields CASSLFQANNEQFF. The full variable domain, its missing parts supplied by reference TRBV5-1 and TRBJ2-1, is KAGVTQTPRYLIKTRGQQVTLSCSPISGHRSVSWYQQTPGQGLQFLFEYFSETQRNKGNFPGRFSGRQFSNSRSEMNVSTLELGDSALYLCASSLFQANNEQFFGPGTRLTVL.

J is TRBJ1-1 and V is TRBV30, with 9 bases matching TRBD1. J lost 12 bases, V lost 3 bases, and 11 bases had no gene match. CDR1 and CDR2 from the germline V gene are GTSNPN and SVGIG (reference sequence). The CDR3 has 13 residues. CDR3 sequence reads: CAWSQQDRGRTFF. CDR3 nucleotide sequence: TGTGCCTGGAGCCAGCAAGACAGGGGGAGGACTTTCTTT.

The V call is TRBV19, the J call TRBJ2-1; 10 bases align to TRBD2. This CDR3 region has 17 residues. Trimming cost V 5 bases and J 0 bases; bases outside gene matches: 7. Germline CDR1 reads LNHDA; CDR2 reads SQIVND (reference sequence). The CDR3 loop is CASSLAGGSSSYNEQFF. The CDR3 DNA is TGTGCCAGTAGTTTAGCGGGGGGTTCTAGCTCCTACAATGAGCAGTTCTTC.

The chain is built from TRBV4-1 and TRBJ2-5; D remains ambiguous. V lost 0 bases and J lost 5, with 7 bases in between. This CDR3 region has 13 residues. CDR1 is MGHRA and CDR2 is YSYEKL in the germline V gene. CDR3 coding DNA: TGCGCCAGCAGCCAAGACCCGTTGGAGACCCAGTACTTC. Encoded protein: CASSQDPLETQYF.